This entry is about one T cell receptor beta chain. It lacks a known antigen. This entry is derived from a study of monozygotic twins with inflammatory bowel disease (dated by TCRdb to between 2018 and 2021). About the full investigation: In total, around 30 monozygotic twin pairs made up the full study: 19 Danish pairs, all IBD-discordant, plus nine German pairs, of which four were IBD-concordant and five were IBD-discordant. Within discordant pairs, disease-associated traits were sought mainly by comparing IBD patients with their genetically identical healthy co-twins. Each individual had, on average, about 151 000 unique TCRalpha sequences and 181 000 unique TCRbeta sequences available for analysis.

Libraries were made using 5' RACE. The input for every TCR library was roughly 3,200 ng of total RNA. For each sample, cDNA was synthesized in eight separate reactions using SMARTScribe reverse transcriptase. During cDNA synthesis, template switching was used to introduce unique molecular identifiers that contained a 6-nucleotide sample barcode. Amplification of TCRalpha and TCRbeta cDNA involved two nested PCRs of 16 and 9 cycles, and each PCR was followed by bead purification. Before amplification, cDNA was treated with uracil DNA-glycosylase and purified using the QIAquick PCR purification kit. The second PCR was the step at which Illumina TruSeq-compatible adapters and sample-specific barcodes were added. Library quality and concentration were assessed using TapeStation and Qubit, and 4.5 to 5.5 ng of each library was pooled. Sequencing of the pooled libraries was done on an Illumina HiSeq2500 single-index Rapid Run using custom sequencing primers and 2 x 100 bp reads. On the authors' methods: PCR and sequencing errors were corrected by UMI-based consensus assembly using MiGEC version 1.2.6. MiXCR version 2.1.1 was used to carry out V(D)J alignment, clonotype assembly and CDR3 extraction. To normalise gene usage, clonotype sharing and MAIT/NKT TCR abundance, the analysis used the top 1000, 10 000 and 20 000 clonotypes per sample. Diversity was computed as the inverse Simpson index with the vegan R package after downsampling to 27 000 UMIs. Statistical testing used paired Mann-Whitney U tests on the discordant twin pairs and applied Benjamini-Hochberg correction for multiple testing. One entry per CDR3 protein sequence results from the TCRdb reprocessing of the reads, with DNA left out. These V and J calls derive from TCRdb rather than the authors' analysis. The sample's clone listing holds under 150,000 distinct CDR3 sequences. The top ten clonotypes cover under 2.5% of the sample.

From each donor, an approximately 2.5 ml peripheral blood sample was drawn into PAXgene tubes and stored at -80 degrees C. Total RNA was isolated from whole blood with the PAXgene blood miRNA kit on an automated QIAcube, without T cell sorting. Peripheral blood from monozygotic twin pairs who were concordant or discordant for inflammatory bowel disease underwent deep TCRalpha and TCRbeta repertoire profiling using unique molecular barcoding. For every twin pair, smoking habits were documented, and each individual was categorised as a current, former or never smoker. What the work shows at the level of the full study, not this receptor alone: The analysis was unable to tell different T cell subtypes apart. TCRbeta repertoire diversity, by inverse Simpson index, was decreased in IBD patients compared with their healthy co-twins. No difference in repertoire similarity was observed between concordant and discordant twins, possibly owing to limited statistical power. The results gave no support for a single strong signal or clonotype linked to IBD. Because patients were on differing immunosuppressive treatments, the repertoires may have picked up extra background noise and inter-individual variability. IBD patients shared fewer clonotypes with other individuals than healthy twins did, most markedly in patients showing signs of disease activity.

The CDR3 numbers 14 residues from cysteine through phenylalanine. Only the protein is available. As encoded in the germline V gene (reference sequence), CDR1 is DFQATT while CDR2 is SNEGSKA. Input material: blood. This receptor was identified in a human donor with ulcerative colitis or Crohn's disease, or a healthy co-twin of an affected twin (not recorded which). The chain is made from TRBV20-1 and TRBJ1-1; absent DNA, TCRdb's TRBD1 call cannot be checked. The CDR3 reads CSPFGGQLNTEAFF.